These T cell receptor beta chains were read from a single sample in a study of read filtering for tumor transcriptome and immune sequencing. A single record per CDR3 protein comes from TCRdb applying MiXCR to the reads. This table has more than 35,000 distinct CDR3 sequences, 13% to 15% appearing once. Material: a population of CD138-negative cells sorted from bone marrow. Receptors were obtained from a donor at least 40 years old with multiple myeloma. The CDR3 runs from the conserved cysteine through the conserved F or W. A D gene is named only where the DNA matches it firmly. Rows give clone size only sometimes, using once, few, many, or a class for an expanded clone.

V: TRBV7-9
D: NA
size: many
J: TRBJ2-1
CDR3: CASRRDGLYNEQFF
DNA: TGTGCCAGCAGAAGGGACGGCTTATACAATGAGCAGTTCTTC

V: TRBV27
D: TRBD2
size: many
J: TRBJ2-2
CDR3: CASSLREGGELFF
DNA: TGTGCCAGCAGTTTGCGGGAGGGAGGGGAGCTGTTTTTT

V: TRBV13
D: TRBD1
size: many
J: TRBJ2-7
CDR3: CASSPGTARSYEQYF
DNA: TGTGCCAGCAGCCCAGGGACAGCTCGTTCCTACGAGCAGTACTTC

V: TRBV19
D: TRBD1
size: NA
J: TRBJ2-2
CDR3: CAGSGTENPKGGLFF
DNA: TGTGCCGGCTCCGGGACAGAGAACCCAAAAGGGGGGCTGTTTTTT

V: TRBV5-1
D: TRBD2
size: few
J: TRBJ2-2
CDR3: CASSPGTSDNGELFF
DNA: TGCGCCAGCAGCCCAGGGACTAGCGATAACGGGGAGCTGTTTTTT

V: TRBV28
D: NA
size: many
J: TRBJ1-2
CDR3: CASSFNPRTDFYGYTF
DNA: TGTGCCAGCAGCTTCAACCCCCGGACAGATTTCTATGGCTACACCTTC

V: TRBV12-3/TRBV12-4
D: NA
size: many
J: TRBJ1-2
CDR3: CASSLTGAGYTF
DNA: TGTGCCAGCAGTCTGACAGGTGCTGGCTACACCTTC

V: TRBV23-1
D: NA
size: many
J: TRBJ2-1
CDR3: CASSQSKRVVDWDEQFF
DNA: TGCGCCAGCAGTCAATCCAAAAGAGTGGTGGATTGGGATGAGCAGTTCTTC

V: TRBV7-9
D: TRBD1
size: many
J: TRBJ2-1
CDR3: CASSTTFQGQSYNEQFF
DNA: TGTGCCAGCAGCACCACATTCCAGGGACAGTCCTACAATGAGCAGTTCTTC

V: TRBV27
D: TRBD2
size: many
J: TRBJ2-1
CDR3: CASSSVGLAGGPYNEQFF
DNA: TGTGCCAGCAGTTCAGTCGGACTAGCGGGGGGGCCCTACAATGAGCAGTTCTTC

V: TRBV7-9
D: NA
size: large
J: TRBJ2-1
CDR3: CASSIGGPSNEQFF
DNA: TGTGCCAGCAGTATTGGGGGCCCGAGCAATGAGCAGTTCTTC

V: TRBV7-9
D: NA
size: many
J: TRBJ1-5
CDR3: CASSSGGGFSNQPQHF
DNA: TGTGCCAGCAGCTCTGGCGGGGGTTTTAGTAATCAGCCCCAGCATTTT

V: TRBV29-1
D: NA
size: many
J: TRBJ2-6
CDR3: CSVVSVSGANVLTF
DNA: TGCAGCGTTGTTTCAGTTTCTGGGGCCAACGTCCTGACTTTC

V: TRBV6-6
D: TRBD1
size: once
J: TRBJ2-5
CDR3: CASSDWDRVKETQYF
DNA: TGTGCCAGCAGTGACTGGGACAGGGTTAAAGAGACCCAGTACTTC

V: TRBV4-3
D: NA
size: many
J: TRBJ2-5
CDR3: CASSQEGNGARETQYF
DNA: TGCGCCAGCAGCCAAGAGGGTAACGGGGCGCGGGAGACCCAGTACTTC

V: TRBV7-2
D: TRBD1
size: NA
J: TRBJ2-7
CDR3: CASSPGQGAWKQYF
DNA: TGTGCCAGCAGCCCCGGACAGGGGGCTTGGAAGCAGTACTTC

V: TRBV28
D: NA
size: many
J: TRBJ1-1
CDR3: CASSLARTVMNTEAFF
DNA: TGTGCCAGCAGTCTAGCGCGGACAGTCATGAACACTGAAGCTTTCTTT

V: TRBV7-9
D: TRBD1
size: many
J: TRBJ2-7
CDR3: CASSGTGGYEQYF
DNA: TGTGCCAGCTCCGGGACAGGGGGCTACGAGCAGTACTTC

V: TRBV5-1
D: NA
size: many
J: TRBJ1-1
CDR3: CASSQGPSNTEAFF
DNA: TGCGCCAGCAGCCAGGGACCGTCGAACACTGAAGCTTTCTTT

V: TRBV20-1
D: TRBD1
size: many
J: TRBJ1-6
CDR3: CSAPARETGDSPLHF
DNA: TGCAGTGCCCCCGCACGGGAGACAGGGGATTCACCCCTCCACTTT

V: TRBV5-5
D: NA
size: many
J: TRBJ1-1
CDR3: CASSSRTGGDTEAFF
DNA: TGTGCCAGCAGCTCAAGGACTGGGGGAGACACTGAAGCTTTCTTT

V: TRBV27
D: NA
size: many
J: TRBJ1-1
CDR3: CASSSQLGNTEAFF
DNA: TGTGCCAGCAGCTCCCAACTGGGGAACACTGAAGCTTTCTTT

V: TRBV7-2
D: NA
size: many
J: TRBJ1-1
CDR3: CASSFEYYGEAFF
DNA: TGTGCCAGCAGCTTTGAGTATTACGGTGAAGCTTTCTTT

V: TRBV27
D: NA
size: many
J: TRBJ1-2
CDR3: CASSPWGGPNYGYTF
DNA: TGTGCCAGCAGTCCTTGGGGGGGGCCCAACTATGGCTACACCTTC

V: TRBV2
D: TRBD2
size: NA
J: TRBJ2-1
CDR3: CASRGTSGRGSYNEQFF
DNA: TGTGCCAGCAGGGGGACTAGCGGGAGGGGCTCCTACAATGAGCAGTTCTTC

V: TRBV29-1
D: NA
size: many
J: TRBJ2-7
CDR3: CSVQGGGYEQYF
DNA: TGCAGCGTACAGGGAGGGGGCTACGAGCAGTACTTC

V: TRBV6-1
D: TRBD2
size: many
J: TRBJ2-3
CDR3: CASSVGGGASVSTDTQYF
DNA: TGTGCCAGCAGTGTCGGGGGGGGGGCTTCGGTTAGCACAGATACGCAGTATTTT

V: TRBV7-2
D: NA
size: many
J: TRBJ2-1
CDR3: CASSLRWSSPLSYNEQFF
DNA: TGTGCCAGCAGCCTTCGTTGGTCGAGCCCCCTATCCTACAATGAGCAGTTCTTC

V: TRBV6-6
D: NA
size: NA
J: TRBJ2-1
CDR3: CASGYDRQGDEQFF
DNA: TGTGCCAGCGGTTACGATCGGCAGGGAGATGAGCAGTTCTTC

V: TRBV4-3
D: NA
size: many
J: TRBJ2-7
CDR3: CASSKGQGYEQYF
DNA: TGCGCCAGCAGCAAAGGACAAGGCTACGAGCAGTACTTC

V: TRBV11-2
D: NA
size: many
J: TRBJ1-5
CDR3: CASSLDSASVGQPQHF
DNA: TGTGCCAGCAGCTTAGATTCCGCTAGTGTCGGTCAGCCCCAGCATTTT

V: TRBV2
D: TRBD2
size: many
J: TRBJ2-1
CDR3: CASSDTSGNEQFF
DNA: TGTGCCAGCAGTGATACTAGCGGCAATGAGCAGTTCTTC

V: TRBV2
D: TRBD1
size: NA
J: TRBJ2-5
CDR3: CASRGQQETQYF
DNA: TGTGCCAGCAGGGGACAGCAAGAGACCCAGTACTTC

V: TRBV10-2
D: NA
size: many
J: TRBJ1-2
CDR3: CASSDGGPLGYGYTF
DNA: TGCGCCAGCAGTGACGGGGGGCCTCTGGGCTATGGCTACACCTTC

V: TRBV7-2
D: NA
size: many
J: TRBJ2-3
CDR3: CASSFGPTSTDTQYF
DNA: TGTGCCAGCAGCTTTGGGCCGACTAGCACAGATACGCAGTATTTT

V: TRBV28
D: NA
size: medium-sized
J: TRBJ1-1
CDR3: CASSLQGSPEAFF
DNA: TGTGCCAGCAGTTTACAGGGTAGCCCAGAAGCTTTCTTT

V: TRBV5-6
D: NA
size: many
J: TRBJ1-6
CDR3: CASSLATGSPLHF
DNA: TGTGCCAGCAGCTTGGCCACGGGTTCACCCCTCCACTTT

V: TRBV6-2/TRBV6-3
D: NA
size: many
J: TRBJ2-1
CDR3: CAGRGAGGNEQFF
DNA: TGTGCCGGGAGGGGGGCCGGGGGAAATGAGCAGTTCTTC

V: TRBV28
D: NA
size: many
J: TRBJ1-4
CDR3: CASSLGGPQGTEKLFF
DNA: TGTGCCAGCAGCCTGGGAGGACCCCAAGGGACTGAAAAACTGTTTTTT

V: TRBV18
D: NA
size: many
J: TRBJ2-1
CDR3: CASSPWGAYNEQFF
DNA: TGTGCCAGCTCACCATGGGGTGCCTACAATGAGCAGTTCTTC

V: TRBV5-1
D: TRBD2
size: many
J: TRBJ2-1
CDR3: CASSLMGGNNEQFF
DNA: TGCGCCAGCAGCTTGATGGGGGGGAACAATGAGCAGTTCTTC

V: TRBV30
D: NA
size: many
J: TRBJ2-1
CDR3: CAWSVGSDNEQFF
DNA: TGTGCCTGGAGTGTAGGGTCGGATAATGAGCAGTTCTTC

V: TRBV6-2/TRBV6-3
D: NA
size: NA
J: TRBJ2-1
CDR3: CVSSYSIGGSNSFYEQFF
DNA: TGTGTCAGCAGTTACTCGATTGGAGGTAGTAACAGCTTCTACGAGCAGTTCTTC

V: TRBV3-1
D: NA
size: many
J: TRBJ2-4
CDR3: CASSGISGENIQYF
DNA: TGTGCCAGCAGCGGTATATCAGGGGAAAACATTCAGTACTTC

V: TRBV29-1
D: TRBD1
size: many
J: TRBJ1-3
CDR3: CSGGDSSGNTIYF
DNA: TGCAGCGGGGGGGACAGCTCTGGAAACACCATATATTTT

V: TRBV2
D: NA
size: many
J: TRBJ1-2
CDR3: CASSQPDSSYGYTF
DNA: TGTGCCAGCAGCCAACCTGACTCGAGCTATGGCTACACCTTC

V: TRBV24-1
D: TRBD1
size: many
J: TRBJ2-1
CDR3: CATSEGGRFNEQFF
DNA: TGTGCCACCAGTGAAGGGGGCCGGTTCAATGAGCAGTTCTTC

V: TRBV20-1
D: TRBD1
size: many
J: TRBJ2-7
CDR3: CSAREQGIMSTYEQYF
DNA: TGCAGTGCTAGAGAACAGGGGATTATGAGCACCTACGAGCAGTACTTC

V: TRBV5-1
D: TRBD2
size: medium-sized
J: TRBJ2-1
CDR3: CASSFRTSGGPLTYFNEQFF
DNA: TGCGCCAGCAGCTTCCGGACTAGCGGGGGGCCACTCACGTATTTCAATGAGCAGTTCTTC

V: TRBV7-2
D: NA
size: many
J: TRBJ2-5
CDR3: CASSVGRQGGVQETQYF
DNA: TGTGCCAGCAGCGTAGGGAGACAGGGAGGGGTCCAAGAGACCCAGTACTTC

V: TRBV4-3
D: NA
size: many
J: TRBJ1-1
CDR3: CASSQDLAVTEAFF
DNA: TGCGCCAGCAGCCAAGATCTCGCAGTCACTGAAGCTTTCTTT

V: TRBV5-1
D: NA
size: NA
J: TRBJ1-5
CDR3: CASSLEGNSNQPQHF
DNA: TGCGCCAGCAGCTTGGAGGGGAACAGCAATCAGCCCCAGCATTTT

V: TRBV7-9
D: NA
size: many
J: TRBJ1-1
CDR3: CASSQGNTEAFF
DNA: TGTGCCAGCAGCCAGGGTAACACTGAAGCTTTCTTT